This TCR beta chain was sequenced during a study of OX40 agonist ivuxolimab in advanced cancers. Using immunoSEQ multiplex PCR, the repertoire was profiled, and TCRdb retains in-frame clones only, with some absent. The table includes over 70,000 clones, roughly 88% detected once. CDR1 and CDR2 from the germline V gene are LNHDA and SQIVND (reference sequence). Trimming removed 4 bases from V and 4 bases from J, with 16 bases in between. The CDR3 has 15 residues. The clonotype was recovered from an adult with an advanced solid tumor such as melanoma, head and neck, liver or kidney cancer. The starting material was CD4+ or CD8+ T cells sorted from blood, obtained in a trial of the OX40 agonist ivuxolimab. This sequence joins TRBV19 and TRBJ2-5; weak D call: TRBD2 (7 bases). CDR3 DNA: TGTGCCAGTAGTACAAATAAGGGGGGGAGAGAGACCCAGTACTTC. The encoded protein is CASSTNKGGRETQYF.